This T cell receptor beta chain was captured by sequencing in a study of preoperative IRX-2 immunotherapy in early breast cancer. V lost 7 bases to trimming and J lost 0 bases, with 18 bases between them. The germline CDR1 and CDR2 sequences are MDHEN and SYDVKM. The CDR3 has 16 amino acids. Using immunoSEQ multiplex PCR, the repertoire was profiled, and TCRdb retains in-frame clones only, with some absent. The profile covers approximately 44,000 clones, with 85% to 95% appearing a single time and 1.6% taken by the ten largest. The treatment here: preoperative locoregional IRX-2 cytokine immunotherapy. Preoperative locoregional IRX-2 cytokine immunotherapy was tested in the phase Ib source study.

The chain combines TRBV28 with TRBJ1-1; a weak D match, TRBD1 (5 bases). The clonotype comes from a human donor with breast cancer. Sequenced here: tumor tissue, sampled after IRX-2 immunotherapy. CDR3 bases: TGTGCCAGCACCTATAGGAATTGGGGGGTGAACACTGAAGCTTTCTTT. Translating gives CASTYRNWGVNTEAFF.